This entry features one T cell receptor beta chain sequence. Trimming cost V 6 bases and J 10 bases, with 24 bases left between them. CDR3 length: 14 amino acids. Germline CDR1 reads SQVTM; CDR2 reads ANQGSEA. The source of the sample is a study of shared T cell receptors in the human thymus. Sequenced by immunoSEQ multiplex PCR; TCRdb stores in-frame clones only, minus some. The profile shows approximately 580,000 clones, 70% to 80% of them singletons. The sample was also linked to a second study, of human thymus T cells. That work states: Those donating were healthy Finnish infants in corrective surgery for congenital heart defects. Obtained as resections during corrective heart surgery, the thymus tissue was then studied. Both thymic and peripheral blood repertoires showed apparently biased V and J usage. What related research reported was that thymic repertoires overlapped highly among unrelated individuals.

The sequenced sample consisted of thymocytes. The V and J genes are TRBV29-1 and TRBJ1-1; TRBD1 is a possible D gene (5 bases). This receptor was obtained from a boy under two years old with a congenital heart defect. In DNA, the CDR3 is TGCAGCGTCACGCCGGGACGGATCTCGGGGGGAGCTTTCTTT. This gives the protein CSVTPGRISGGAFF.